One and the same sample provided the 15 T cell receptor beta chains below, sequenced in a study of shared clonotypes between healthy human individuals. The table came from immunoSEQ multiplex PCR; TCRdb's copy has only in-frame clones and leaves some out. Here the sample spans over a million clones, 60% to 80% being singletons. Specimen: memory CD4+ T cells sorted from blood. The subset is: CD45RA-negative fraction. The receptors shown here come from a man aged 18 to 29 in good health.

CDR3 in DNA: TGTGCCAGCAGACCTCTAGCGGGGGAGGGGGAGACCCAGTACTTC. Its protein is CASRPLAGEGETQYF. The V call is TRBV6-5, the J call TRBJ2-5, with 10 bases that match TRBD2. Germline lookup yields CDR1 MNHEY and CDR2 SVGAGI. The CDR3 covers 15 residues. After removal of 6 bases from V and 5 bases from J, the junction contained 9 bases not matched to a gene.

The chain couples TRBV29-1 to TRBJ2-5; TRBD1 aligns across 10 bases. This CDR3 spans 13 amino acids. The germline V gene has CDR1 SQVTM and CDR2 ANQGSEA. J gave up 7 bases and V 7 bases, and 9 bases lay outside the gene matches. CDR3: CSAGGTGEGTQYF. The CDR3 DNA sequence: TGCAGCGCAGGCGGGACAGGGGAAGGGACCCAGTACTTC.

The chain links TRBV28 to TRBJ1-3, with 9 bases fitting TRBD1. Per the germline V gene, CDR1 is MDHEN and CDR2 is SYDVKM. The CDR3 loop spans 16 amino acids. Trimming at V came to 5 bases and at J to 3 bases, leaving 8 bases not matched to a gene. The CDR3 is CASSPRTGAYGNTIYF. CDR3 sequence (DNA): TGTGCCAGCAGTCCACGGACAGGGGCTTATGGAAACACCATATATTTT.

This clone has a single count. The chain employs TRBV5-1 and TRBJ2-6; D not certain. Trimming cost V 6 bases and J 0 bases, with 4 bases left between them. The CDR3 covers 13 residues. Per germline, CDR1 SGHRS and CDR2 YFSETQ. This CDR3 is CASMVSGANVLTF. In DNA form, the CDR3 reads TGCGCCAGCATGGTCTCTGGGGCCAACGTCCTGACTTTC.

The chain uses TRBV6-6 and TRBJ2-1; unclear D gene. The CDR3 is 14 residues long. Trimming left V 3 bases short and J 9 bases short, with 15 bases between. Germline-derived CDR1 and CDR2 are MNHNY and SVGAGI (reference sequence). The CDR3 region has the DNA TGTGCCAGCAGTTATTCTAACCAAGGCGGTGAGCAGTTCTTC. Its translation is CASSYSNQGGEQFF.

The chain links TRBV4-2 to TRBJ2-7; TRBD2 aligns across 8 bases. The CDR3 runs to 13 residues. The germline V gene has CDR1 LGHNA and CDR2 YNFKEQ. The CDR3 DNA sequence: TGTGCAACCCGCCCGGCGGGGGGCTTCGAGCAGTACTTC. Its protein is CATRPAGGFEQYF.

The chain couples TRBV30 to TRBJ1-1, with D unclear. The V end was cut by 0 bases, the J end by 1 base, with 21 bases between. CDR3 length: 18 amino acids. Germline V lookup: CDR1 GTSNPN, CDR2 SVGIG (reference sequence). The CDR3 loop is CAWSVFGVRLKPNTEAFF. The DNA of the CDR3 is TGTGCCTGGAGTGTATTTGGAGTCAGACTTAAGCCGAACACTGAAGCTTTCTTT.

This clone was counted only a few times. Other DNA sequences of this sample code for an identical CDR3. The rearrangement uses TRBV18 and TRBJ2-2, with 8 bases lining up with TRBD2. The CDR3 sequence is 15 residues long. Germline CDR1 is KGHSH and CDR2 is LQKENI. The V and J ends lost 6 bases and 1 base, in that order; junction bases with no gene match: 4. CDR3 sequence reads: CASSRGGQNTGELFF. The CDR3 DNA reads as TGTGCCAGCTCTCGGGGGGGCCAGAACACCGGGGAGCTGTTTTTT.

J is TRBJ2-1 and V is TRBV7-2; D gene unclear. The CDR3 has 11 amino acids. Deletions cut 4 bases from V and 8 bases from J, with 6 bases between. In germline, CDR1 is SGHTA, CDR2 FQGNSA. CDR3 sequence (DNA): TGTGCCAGCAGCTCCTATTATGAGCAGTTCTTC. It encodes CASSSYYEQFF. Full variable domain (remainder filled in from reference TRBV7-2 and TRBJ2-1): GAGVSQSPSNKVTEKGKDVELRCDPISGHTALYWYRQSLGQGLEFLIYFQGNSAPDKSGLPSDRFSAERTGGSVSTLTIQRTQQEDSAVYLCASSSYYEQFFGPGTRLTVL.

Regarding this clone: The sample contains more than one DNA sequence encoding this CDR3. The genes are TRBV2 and TRBJ2-7; D call uncertain. V lost 4 bases and J lost 3, with 4 bases in between. Germline V gene sequence: CDR1 SNHLY, CDR2 FYNNEI. This CDR3 has 11 residues. The CDR3 DNA reads as TGTGCCAGCAGTGCGAGCTACGAGCAGTACTTC. Residues: CASSASYEQYF.

The chain employs TRBV2 and TRBJ2-3; D perhaps matches TRBD1 (7 bases). V was cut by 2 bases and J by 8 bases, with 17 bases left in between. The CDR3 contains 15 residues. The germline CDR1 and CDR2 sequences are SNHLY and FYNNEI. The CDR3 DNA reads as TGTGCCAGCAGTGAACCCACGCAGGGGGGTGGTACGCAGTATTTT. This codes for CASSEPTQGGGTQYF.

The chain employs TRBV21-1 and TRBJ1-5; TRBD1, as called in the table, went unchecked against the DNA. TRBV21-1 is termed a pseudogene. The CDR3 runs to 17 residues. The CDR3 loop reads CASRRGQGPPPYQPQHF. CDR3 DNA: TGTGCCAGCAGGAGAGGACAAGGGCCCCCTCCGTATCAGCCCCAGCATTTT.

The chain links TRBV9 to TRBJ2-3; 13 positions match TRBD2. CDR1 is SGDLS and CDR2 is YYNGEE in the germline V gene. The CDR3 totals 20 residues. V was clipped by 3 bases and J by 0 bases; unmatched bases: 13. As DNA, the CDR3 is TGTGCCAGCAGCGCCCCTTCGACTAGCGGGGGGCGGACGAGCACAGATACGCAGTATTTT. Encoded protein: CASSAPSTSGGRTSTDTQYF.

The J gene is TRBJ2-1, the V gene TRBV5-1; tentatively, D is TRBD1 or TRBD2 (5 bases each). The CDR3 totals 15 residues. Germline values: CDR1 SGHRS, CDR2 YFSETQ. The ends were cut back, 2 bases at V and 6 bases at J, with 15 bases in the middle. The CDR3 spells CASSFLSDGTNEQFF. CDR3 sequence (DNA): TGCGCCAGCAGCTTCCTTTCGGACGGGACCAATGAGCAGTTCTTC. The complete variable domain, with remaining parts taken from reference TRBV5-1 and TRBJ2-1, reads KAGVTQTPRYLIKTRGQQVTLSCSPISGHRSVSWYQQTPGQGLQFLFEYFSETQRNKGNFPGRFSGRQFSNSRSEMNVSTLELGDSALYLCASSFLSDGTNEQFFGPGTRLTVL.

This chain connects TRBV7-9 to TRBJ2-1, with TRBD2 matching over 8 bases. J gave up 3 bases and V 5 bases, and 6 bases lay outside the gene matches. This CDR3 has 15 residues. CDR1 and CDR2 (germline): SEHNR, FQNEAQ (reference sequence). CDR3 sequence: CASSSSGTDYNEQFF. The CDR3 DNA is TGTGCCAGCAGCAGTAGCGGGACTGACTACAATGAGCAGTTCTTC. Complete variable domain (other parts from reference TRBV7-9 and TRBJ2-1): DTGVSQNPRHKITKRGQNVTFRCDPISEHNRLYWYRQTLGQGPEFLTYFQNEAQLEKSRLLSDRFSAERPKGSFSTLEIQRTEQGDSAMYLCASSSSGTDYNEQFFGPGTRLTVL.